These 26 T cell receptor beta chains came from one sample sequenced in a study of T-cell reconstitution after alpha-beta-depleted transplantation in children. Unique molecular identifiers were incorporated during preparation of the TCRbeta library. TCRdb reprocessed the PCR reads with MiXCR, giving one entry per CDR3 protein. The data show approximately 240,000 distinct CDR3 sequences, approximately 11% seen once. The specimen comprised PBMCs, sampled before TCRalphabeta/CD19-depleted stem cell transplant. The receptors come from a child younger than two with acute myeloid leukemia, due to receive a stem cell transplant.

Many counts were recorded for this clonotype. The genes are TRBV5-1 and TRBJ2-3, with 8 bases lining up with TRBD1. Germline V gives CDR1 SGHRS, CDR2 YFSETQ. The CDR3 spans 14 residues. V lost 4 bases, J lost 2 bases, and 3 bases stayed unmatched. The CDR3 protein is CASSVGQATDTQYF. The CDR3, as DNA: TGCGCCAGCAGCGTGGGACAGGCCACAGATACGCAGTATTTT.

This clonotype was seen repeatedly, ten times or more. The rearrangement joins TRBV7-2 to TRBJ2-7; 14 bases are shared with TRBD2. The CDR3 is 17 amino acids. Losses at the gene ends were 1 base for V and 3 bases for J; bases not matched to a gene: 5. Germline V gene lookup returns CDR1 SGHTA and CDR2 FQGNSA. The DNA of the CDR3 is TGTGCCAGCAGCTTAGGGCTTGGACTAGCGGGAGGCTACGAGCAGTACTTC. As protein: CASSLGLGLAGGYEQYF.

This clonotype was picked up many times. V is TRBV6-2 or TRBV6-3 and J is TRBJ1-5; 10 positions match TRBD1. Germline V gene data show CDR1 as MNHEY and CDR2 as SVGEGT. V shed 4 bases, J shed 4 bases, and the junction held 13 bases outside the gene matches. This CDR3 has 18 amino acids. CDR3 loop: CASSFQGRTGGLNQPQHF. The CDR3 DNA reads TGTGCCAGCAGTTTCCAGGGACGGACAGGGGGTCTAAATCAGCCCCAGCATTTT.

This chain connects TRBV7-2 to TRBJ2-2; the D gene is possibly TRBD1 (5 bases). The CDR3 length is 16 residues. Trimming took 4 bases from V and 6 from J, leaving 18 bases between them. Germline assignment: CDR1 SGHTA and CDR2 FQGNSA. CDR3 region: CASSSSGRWASGELFF. The CDR3 DNA reads TGTGCCAGCAGCTCTTCAGGGCGGTGGGCCTCCGGGGAGCTGTTTTTT.

This clonotype was observed at least ten times. The genes are TRBV29-1 and TRBJ2-1; no clear D gene. V was cut by 5 bases and J by 9 bases, with 14 bases left in between. The CDR3 is 12 amino acids. Germline-derived CDR1 and CDR2 are SQVTM and ANQGSEA. CDR3 bases: TGCAGCGTTTTTTTTAGTTCGGGTGAGCAGTTCTTC. Translating gives CSVFFSSGEQFF.

This clonotype is large (0.1 to 1%) in the sample. The chain carries TRBV20-1 and TRBJ2-1; 13 positions agree with TRBD2. The germline CDR1 and CDR2 sequences are DFQATT and SNEGSKA (reference sequence). The CDR3 has 14 amino acids. The trim removed 4 bases at V and 7 bases at J, leaving 4 bases unmatched. The CDR3 DNA sequence: TGCAGTGCTACCGGGACTAGCGGGAAGAATGAGCAGTTCTTC. Translated: CSATGTSGKNEQFF.

This clonotype was recorded many times. The chain joins TRBV20-1 to TRBJ2-7, with D unresolved. The CDR3 length is 11 residues. Looked up from germline, CDR1 is DFQATT and CDR2 is SNEGSKA (reference sequence). V shed 3 bases and J shed 5 bases, with 8 bases lying between them. CDR3 amino acids: CSARGRHEQYF. CDR3 nucleotide sequence: TGCAGTGCTAGGGGCCGTCACGAGCAGTACTTC.

The chain has TRBV6-1 and TRBJ1-6; D might be TRBD1 (6 bases). This CDR3 comprises 16 residues. Germline CDR1 MNHNS, CDR2 SASEGT. V was pared by 3 bases and J by 7 bases, with 16 bases between. This chain's CDR3 is CASSDLRGQTNSPLHF. DNA for the CDR3: TGTGCCAGCAGTGACCTGCGGGGACAAACAAATTCACCCCTCCACTTT.

With regard to this clonotype: A much larger clone lies a single base off, so this may be a read error. The chain employs TRBV28 and TRBJ2-7, with TRBD1 as a possible D gene (6 bases). V lost 1 base and J lost 9, with 10 bases in between. Germline loops: CDR1 MDHEN, CDR2 SYDVKM. This CDR3 has 12 amino acids. DNA for the CDR3: TGTGCCAGCAGTTTATTGACAGGACCGCAGTACTTC. Protein: CASSLLTGPQYF.

Many counts were recorded for this clonotype. This rearrangement joins TRBV10-3 to TRBJ2-1, with 7 bases that match TRBD1. The germline CDR1 and CDR2 sequences are ENHRY and SYGVKD. V lost 5 bases and J lost 2; bases outside the gene matches: 12. The length of the CDR3 is 17 residues. Here the CDR3 DNA reads TGTGCCATCAGTAAACAATCCGGACAGGCGACCTACAATGAGCAGTTCTTC. Protein product: CAISKQSGQATYNEQFF.

This chain joins TRBV3-1 and TRBJ2-1; D may correspond to TRBD1 or TRBD2 (5 bases each). The CDR3 is 17 amino acids. Germline CDR1 and CDR2: LGHDT and YNNKEL (reference sequence). V lost 0 bases and J 2 bases, leaving 14 bases between the germline ends. The CDR3 DNA follows: TGTGCCAGCAGCCAAGATTGGGGCGAGAGGGCCTACAATGAGCAGTTCTTC. Residues: CASSQDWGERAYNEQFF.

This clonotype was seen at least ten times. This rearrangement joins TRBV12-3 or TRBV12-4 to TRBJ2-7; 9 bases are a match to TRBD1. This CDR3 spans 15 amino acids. V trimming: 2 bases; J trimming: 2 bases; junction bases outside the gene matches: 4. The CDR3 coding sequence is TGTGCCAGCAGTTTATTGGGACAGGGCCCCTACGAGCAGTACTTC. It translates to CASSLLGQGPYEQYF.

V usage is TRBV20-1 and J usage is TRBJ2-7, with 9 bases aligning to TRBD1. The CDR3 spans 13 residues. Germline CDR1 is DFQATT and CDR2 is SNEGSKA (reference sequence). Trimming cost V 4 bases and J 3 bases; bases outside gene matches: 4. This CDR3 is CSATGTGNYEQYF. In DNA form, the CDR3 reads TGCAGTGCTACCGGGACAGGGAACTACGAGCAGTACTTC.

This clonotype was seen repeatedly, ten times or more. The chain recombines TRBV27 with TRBJ2-5, with D maybe TRBD2 (6 bases). This CDR3 has 14 amino acids. Trimming cost V 6 bases and J 5 bases, with 16 bases left between them. Germline loops: CDR1 MNHEY, CDR2 SMNVEV (reference sequence). CDR3 nucleotide sequence: TGTGCCAGCAGAACTAGCCGACCCTGGGAGACCCAGTACTTC. Translated: CASRTSRPWETQYF.

This clonotype was recorded at least ten times. The V call is TRBV10-2, the J call TRBJ2-7; tentative D call: TRBD1 (6 bases). The CDR3 contains 12 residues. In germline, CDR1 is WSHSY, CDR2 SAAADI. The V end was cut by 6 bases, the J end by 0 bases, with 6 bases between. This chain's CDR3 is CASRDSSYEQYF. In DNA, the CDR3 is TGCGCCAGCAGGGACAGCTCCTACGAGCAGTACTTC.

As concerns this clonotype: Since a much larger clone is just one base distant, this may be a read error. The rearrangement uses TRBV7-9 and TRBJ1-1; D remains unclear. There are 14 residues in the CDR3. Per the germline V gene, CDR1 is SEHNR and CDR2 is FQNEAQ (reference sequence). The CDR3 DNA sequence: TGTGTCAGCATCAAAAGAGGGTTCAGCACTGAAGCTTTCTTT. Translating it yields CVSIKRGFSTEAFF.

This clonotype has a count of ten or more. This rearrangement joins TRBV7-2 to TRBJ1-1; D possibly corresponds to TRBD1 (5 bases). The CDR3 length is 13 residues. The V gene lost 8 bases and the J gene lost 0 bases, with 10 bases spanning the gap. Germline V lookup: CDR1 SGHTA, CDR2 FQGNSA. The CDR3 coding sequence is TGTGCCAGCGGGGGTTCGGTGAACACTGAAGCTTTCTTT. Protein product: CASGGSVNTEAFF.

This clonotype was counted at least ten times. The J gene is TRBJ1-1, the V gene TRBV2, with unresolved D. Trimming left V 8 bases short and J 0 bases short, with 7 bases between. Germline V gene sequence: CDR1 SNHLY, CDR2 FYNNEI. The CDR3 spans 12 residues. The CDR3 DNA sequence: TGTGCCAGCGGCTTCTTGAACACTGAAGCTTTCTTT. This translates into CASGFLNTEAFF.

Many counts were recorded for this clonotype. The chain is built from TRBV27 and TRBJ2-7, with no clear D. CDR1 and CDR2 from the germline V gene are MNHEY and SMNVEV (reference sequence). This CDR3 contains 14 residues. V was pared by 4 bases and J by 0 bases, with 10 bases between. CDR3 residues: CASSYRSASYEQYF. CDR3 DNA sequence: TGTGCCAGCAGTTACCGGAGCGCCTCCTACGAGCAGTACTTC.

Many counts were recorded for this clonotype. The rearrangement links TRBV20-1 to TRBJ2-4; D may be TRBD1 or TRBD2 (7 bases each). The germline gives CDR1 DFQATT, CDR2 SNEGSKA (reference sequence). Trimming left V 3 bases short and J 5 bases short, with 17 bases between. The CDR3 consists of 15 residues. CDR3 amino acids: CSARAPTGRENIQYF. The CDR3 region has the DNA TGCAGTGCTAGGGCCCCGACAGGGAGGGAAAACATTCAGTACTTC.

Ten or more counts support this clonotype. The gene calls are TRBV3-1 and TRBJ2-2; tentative D call: TRBD1 (5 bases). CDR3 size: 16 residues. Trimming cost V 0 bases and J 5 bases, with 13 bases left between them. The germline gives CDR1 LGHDT, CDR2 YNNKEL (reference sequence). CDR3 DNA: TGTGCCAGCAGCCAAGAGGGCAGGGTCCAAACCGGGGAGCTGTTTTTT. This gives the protein CASSQEGRVQTGELFF.

For this clonotype: Being one base from a much bigger clone, this may be a read error. This sequence joins TRBV28 and TRBJ1-5; no clear D gene. The V end lost 8 bases, the J end lost 3 bases, and 17 bases lay between the germline ends. Germline CDR1 is MDHEN and CDR2 is SYDVKM. The CDR3 length is 15 residues. The CDR3 region is CASPQFGISNQPQHF. The CDR3 DNA sequence: TGTGCCAGCCCCCAGTTCGGTATATCCAATCAGCCCCAGCATTTT.

This clonotype was found many times. The chain carries TRBV7-9 and TRBJ1-1; D is unclear. CDR1 and CDR2 from the germline V gene are SEHNR and FQNEAQ (reference sequence). The CDR3 spans 14 residues. Trimming took off 4 bases at V and 6 bases at J, with 15 bases between the two ends. The CDR3 reads CASSSRGSSSEAFF. The CDR3 bases are TGTGCCAGCAGCTCCCGCGGGTCTTCCTCTGAAGCTTTCTTT.

This clonotype has a count of ten or more. This sequence joins TRBV5-4 and TRBJ2-6; no definite D call. This CDR3 is built from 15 residues. The germline gives CDR1 SGHNT, CDR2 YYREEE (reference sequence). V was trimmed by 0 bases and J by 3 bases, leaving 7 bases between them. The CDR3 loop is CASSLGVYGANVLTF. In DNA form, the CDR3 reads TGTGCCAGCAGCTTGGGGGTGTATGGGGCCAACGTCCTGACTTTC. The variable domain in full, with the rest retrieved from reference TRBV5-4 and TRBJ2-6, is ETGVTQSPTHLIKTRGQQVTLRCSSQSGHNTVSWYQQALGQGPQFIFQYYREEENGRGNFPPRFSGLQFPNYSSELNVNALELDDSALYLCASSLGVYGANVLTFGAGSRLTVL.

Ten or more counts support this clonotype. V and J are TRBV12-3 or TRBV12-4 and TRBJ2-7; possible D gene TRBD1, 5 bases. With 4 bases removed from V and 7 bases from J, the gap between germline ends came to 14 bases. The CDR3 contains 13 residues. The chain's CDR3 is CASSYRTASEQYF. CDR3 DNA sequence: TGTGCCAGCAGTTACAGGACGGCATCGGAGCAGTACTTC.

On this clonotype: A read error may explain this, as a much larger clone is one base away. The rearrangement links TRBV12-3 or TRBV12-4 to TRBJ2-3; TRBD2 is a possible D gene (6 bases). The CDR3 is 19 residues long. The CDR3 DNA sequence: TGTGCCATCAGTTTGCGTCTTCGGATCAAGGGAGGCCTTACAGATACGCAGTATTTT. The encoded protein is CAISLRLRIKGGLTDTQYF.